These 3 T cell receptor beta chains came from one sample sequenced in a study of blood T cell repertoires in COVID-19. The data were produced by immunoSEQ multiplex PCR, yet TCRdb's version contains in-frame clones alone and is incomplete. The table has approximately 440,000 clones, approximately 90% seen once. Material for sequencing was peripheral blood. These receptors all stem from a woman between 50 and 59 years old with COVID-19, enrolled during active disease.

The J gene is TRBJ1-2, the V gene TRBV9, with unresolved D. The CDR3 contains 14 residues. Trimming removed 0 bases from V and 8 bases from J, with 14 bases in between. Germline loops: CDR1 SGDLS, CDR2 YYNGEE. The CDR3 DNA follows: TGTGCCAGCAGCGTAGATGGGCCGGCCGAGGGCTACACCTTC. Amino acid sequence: CASSVDGPAEGYTF.

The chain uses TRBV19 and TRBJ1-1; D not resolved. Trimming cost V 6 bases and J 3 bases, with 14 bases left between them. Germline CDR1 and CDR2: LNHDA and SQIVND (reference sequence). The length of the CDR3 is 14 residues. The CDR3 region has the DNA TGTGCCAGTAGCATGGATAGCACGCACACTGAAGCTTTCTTT. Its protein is CASSMDSTHTEAFF.

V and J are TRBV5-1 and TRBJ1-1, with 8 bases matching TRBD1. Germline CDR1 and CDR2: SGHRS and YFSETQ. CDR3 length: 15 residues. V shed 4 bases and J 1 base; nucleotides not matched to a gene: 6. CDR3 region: CASSLRTGTNTEAFF. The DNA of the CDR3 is TGCGCCAGCAGCCTGCGGACAGGGACGAACACTGAAGCTTTCTTT.